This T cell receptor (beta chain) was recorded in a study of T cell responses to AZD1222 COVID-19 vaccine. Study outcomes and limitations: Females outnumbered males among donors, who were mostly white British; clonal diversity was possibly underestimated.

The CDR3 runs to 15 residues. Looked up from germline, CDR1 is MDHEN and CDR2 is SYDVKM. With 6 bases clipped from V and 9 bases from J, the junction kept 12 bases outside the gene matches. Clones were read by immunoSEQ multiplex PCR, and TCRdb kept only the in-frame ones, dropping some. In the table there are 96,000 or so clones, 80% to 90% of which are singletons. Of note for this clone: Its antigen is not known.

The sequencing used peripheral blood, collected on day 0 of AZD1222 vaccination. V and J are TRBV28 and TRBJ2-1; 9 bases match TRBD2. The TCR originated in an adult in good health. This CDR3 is CASRKEGTSTGEQFF. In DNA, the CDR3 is TGTGCCAGCAGAAAGGAAGGGACTAGCACCGGTGAGCAGTTCTTC.